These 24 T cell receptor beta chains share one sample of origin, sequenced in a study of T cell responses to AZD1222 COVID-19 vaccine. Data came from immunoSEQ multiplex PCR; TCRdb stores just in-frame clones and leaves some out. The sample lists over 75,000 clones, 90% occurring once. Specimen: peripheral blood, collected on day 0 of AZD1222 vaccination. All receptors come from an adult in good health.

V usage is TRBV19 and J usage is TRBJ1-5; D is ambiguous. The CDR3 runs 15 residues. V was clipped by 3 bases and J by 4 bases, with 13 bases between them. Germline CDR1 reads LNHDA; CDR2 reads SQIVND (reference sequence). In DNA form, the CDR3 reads TGTGCCAGTAGTATTTCTGGGGTTGGAAATCAGCCCCAGCATTTT. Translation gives CASSISGVGNQPQHF. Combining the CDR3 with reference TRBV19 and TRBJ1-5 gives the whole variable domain DGGITQSPKYLFRKEGQNVTLSCEQNLNHDAMYWYRQDPGQGLRLIYYSQIVNDFQKGDIAEGYSVSREKKESFPLTVTSAQKNPTAFYLCASSISGVGNQPQHFGDGTRLSIL.

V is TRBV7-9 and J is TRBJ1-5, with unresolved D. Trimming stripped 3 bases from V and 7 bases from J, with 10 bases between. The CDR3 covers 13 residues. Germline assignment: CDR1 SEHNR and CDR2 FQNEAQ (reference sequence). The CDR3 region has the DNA TGTGCCAGCAGCTTTGCCCCGGACCAGCCCCAGCATTTT. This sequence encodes CASSFAPDQPQHF.

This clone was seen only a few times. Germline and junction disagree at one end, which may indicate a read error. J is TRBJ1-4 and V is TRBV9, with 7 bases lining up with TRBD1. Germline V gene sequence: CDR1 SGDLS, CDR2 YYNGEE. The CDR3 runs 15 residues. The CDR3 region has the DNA TGTGCCAGCAGCCAGGGGGACTCTGGCTTTGAAACACTGTTTTTT. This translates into CASSQGDSGFETLFF.

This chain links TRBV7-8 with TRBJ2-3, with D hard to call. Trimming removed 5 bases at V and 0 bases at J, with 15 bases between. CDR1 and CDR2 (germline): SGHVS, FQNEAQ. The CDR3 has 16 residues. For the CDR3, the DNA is TGTGCCAGCAGCCCTATGGGGTGGTTAAGCACAGATACGCAGTATTTT. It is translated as CASSPMGWLSTDTQYF.

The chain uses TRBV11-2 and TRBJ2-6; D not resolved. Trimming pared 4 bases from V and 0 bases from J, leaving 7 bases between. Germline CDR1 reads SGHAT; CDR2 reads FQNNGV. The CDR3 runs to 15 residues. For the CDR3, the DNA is TGTGCCAGCAGCTCGCTGAGCTCTGGGGCCAACGTCCTGACTTTC. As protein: CASSSLSSGANVLTF.

The CDR3 sequence: CASSIVGLRNTEAFF. CDR3 bases: TGTGCCAGTAGTATAGTGGGACTCAGGAACACTGAAGCTTTCTTT. The J gene is TRBJ1-1, the V gene TRBV19; a weak D match, TRBD1 (5 bases). The V gene lost 1 base and the J gene lost 1 base, with 10 bases spanning the gap. This CDR3 is built from 15 residues. The V gene's germline CDR1 is LNHDA and CDR2 SQIVND (reference sequence).

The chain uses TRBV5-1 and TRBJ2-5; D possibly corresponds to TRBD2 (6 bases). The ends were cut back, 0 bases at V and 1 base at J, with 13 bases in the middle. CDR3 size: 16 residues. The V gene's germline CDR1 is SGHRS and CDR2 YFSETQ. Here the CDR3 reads CASSLVGGGIQETQYF. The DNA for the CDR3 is TGCGCCAGCAGCTTGGTCGGTGGGGGGATCCAAGAGACCCAGTACTTC.

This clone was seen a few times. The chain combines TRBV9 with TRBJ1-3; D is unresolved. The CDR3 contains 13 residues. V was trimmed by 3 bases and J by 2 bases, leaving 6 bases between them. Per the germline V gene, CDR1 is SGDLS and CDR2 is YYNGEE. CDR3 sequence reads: CASSGLTGNTIYF. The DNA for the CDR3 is TGTGCCAGCAGCGGACTAACTGGAAACACCATATATTTT. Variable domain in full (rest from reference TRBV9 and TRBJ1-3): DSGVTQTPKHLITATGQRVTLRCSPRSGDLSVYWYQQSLDQGLQFLIQYYNGEERAKGNILERFSAQQFPDLHSELNLSSLELGDSALYFCASSGLTGNTIYFGEGSWLTVV.

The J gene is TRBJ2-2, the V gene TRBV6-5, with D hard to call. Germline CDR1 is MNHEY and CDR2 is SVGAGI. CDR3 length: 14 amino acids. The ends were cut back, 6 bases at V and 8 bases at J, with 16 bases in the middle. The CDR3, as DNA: TGTGCCAGCAGCCCCGGGTCTCCCCGTGGGGAGCTGTTTTTT. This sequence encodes CASSPGSPRGELFF.

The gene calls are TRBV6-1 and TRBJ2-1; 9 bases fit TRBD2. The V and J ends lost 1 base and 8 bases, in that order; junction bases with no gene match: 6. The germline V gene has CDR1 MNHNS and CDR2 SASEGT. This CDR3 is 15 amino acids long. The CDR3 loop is CASSEGPSGDYEQFF. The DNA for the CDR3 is TGTGCCAGCAGTGAAGGGCCTAGCGGGGACTATGAGCAGTTCTTC.

The CDR3 reads CASSVDRGRADGYTF. The CDR3 nucleotides are TGTGCCAGCAGTGTAGATAGGGGGCGCGCGGATGGCTACACCTTC. The chain is built from TRBV25-1 and TRBJ1-2, with 7 nucleotides matching TRBD1. The V and J ends lost 4 bases and 6 bases, in that order; junction bases with no gene match: 11. The CDR3 is 15 residues long. CDR1 and CDR2 (germline): MGHDK, SYGVNS.

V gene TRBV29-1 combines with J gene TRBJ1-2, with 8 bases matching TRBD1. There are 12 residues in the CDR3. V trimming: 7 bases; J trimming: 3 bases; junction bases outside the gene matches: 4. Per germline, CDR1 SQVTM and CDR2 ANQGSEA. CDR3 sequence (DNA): TGCAGCGCAGAGACAGGGGACTATGGCTACACCTTC. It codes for CSAETGDYGYTF.

This CDR3 is CATTKGQGNNSPLHF. The CDR3 DNA reads TGTGCCACCACCAAGGGACAGGGGAATAATTCACCCCTCCACTTT. The genes are TRBV7-9 and TRBJ1-6; TRBD1 agrees at 10 bases. V lost 10 bases and J lost 5; bases outside the gene matches: 8. The germline V gene encodes CDR1 SEHNR and CDR2 FQNEAQ (reference sequence). This CDR3 has 15 residues.

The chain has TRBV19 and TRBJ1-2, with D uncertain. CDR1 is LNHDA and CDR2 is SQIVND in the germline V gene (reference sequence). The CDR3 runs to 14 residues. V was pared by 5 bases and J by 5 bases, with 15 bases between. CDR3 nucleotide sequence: TGTGCCAGTAGTCTCACCGACTATGGTTATGGCTACACCTTC. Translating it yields CASSLTDYGYGYTF.

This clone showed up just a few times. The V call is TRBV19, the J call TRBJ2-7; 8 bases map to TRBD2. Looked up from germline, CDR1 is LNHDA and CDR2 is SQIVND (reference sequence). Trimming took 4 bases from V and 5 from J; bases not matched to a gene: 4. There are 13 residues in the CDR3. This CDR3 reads CASSTRAGDEQYF. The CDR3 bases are TGTGCCAGTAGTACCAGAGCGGGAGACGAGCAGTACTTC.

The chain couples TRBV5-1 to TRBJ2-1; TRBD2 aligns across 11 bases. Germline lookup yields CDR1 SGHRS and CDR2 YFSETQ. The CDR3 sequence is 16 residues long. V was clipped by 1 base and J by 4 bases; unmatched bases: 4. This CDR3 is CASSLSSGGVYNEQFF. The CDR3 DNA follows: TGCGCCAGCAGCTTGAGTAGCGGGGGGGTTTACAATGAGCAGTTCTTC.

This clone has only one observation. CDR3 coding DNA: TGTGCCAGTAGTATAGCCCCAGGTTACGAGCAGTACTTC. This gives the protein CASSIAPGYEQYF. The gene calls are TRBV19 and TRBJ2-7; D is uncertain. The CDR3 runs to 13 residues. The ends were cut back, 1 base at V and 4 bases at J, with 8 bases in the middle. CDR1 is LNHDA and CDR2 is SQIVND in the germline V gene (reference sequence).

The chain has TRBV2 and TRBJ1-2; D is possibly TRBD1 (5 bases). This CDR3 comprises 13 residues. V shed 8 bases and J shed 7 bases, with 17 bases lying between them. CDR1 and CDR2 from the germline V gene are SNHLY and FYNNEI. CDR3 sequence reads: CASGGGRRAGYTF. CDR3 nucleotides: TGTGCCAGCGGGGGAGGCCGGAGGGCTGGCTACACCTTC.

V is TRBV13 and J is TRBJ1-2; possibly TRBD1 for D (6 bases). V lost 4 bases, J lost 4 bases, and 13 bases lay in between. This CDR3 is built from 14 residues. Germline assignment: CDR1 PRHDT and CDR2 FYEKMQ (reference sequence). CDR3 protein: CASSYDRLSYGYTF. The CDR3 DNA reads TGTGCCAGCAGCTACGACAGGTTGAGCTATGGCTACACCTTC.

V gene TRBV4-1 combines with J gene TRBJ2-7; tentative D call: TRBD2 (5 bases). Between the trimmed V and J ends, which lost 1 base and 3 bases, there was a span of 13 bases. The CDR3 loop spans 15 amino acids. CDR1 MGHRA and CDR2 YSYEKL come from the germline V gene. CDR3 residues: CASSQVASRRYEQYF. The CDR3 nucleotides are TGCGCCAGCAGCCAAGTTGCTAGCAGACGCTACGAGCAGTACTTC.

The CDR3 sequence: CASSSSGRGVYNEQFF. Written as DNA, the CDR3 is TGTGCCAGCAGTTCTAGCGGGAGAGGGGTCTACAATGAGCAGTTCTTC. The chain combines TRBV28 with TRBJ2-1, with 10 bases matching TRBD2. CDR3 size: 16 residues. V was clipped by 4 bases and J by 3 bases; unmatched bases: 6. Germline V gene lookup returns CDR1 MDHEN and CDR2 SYDVKM.

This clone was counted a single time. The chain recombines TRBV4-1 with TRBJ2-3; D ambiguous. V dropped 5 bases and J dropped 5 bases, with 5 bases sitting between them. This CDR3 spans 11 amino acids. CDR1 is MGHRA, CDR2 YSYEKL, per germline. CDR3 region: CASSELDTQYF. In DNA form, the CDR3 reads TGCGCCAGCAGCGAACTAGATACGCAGTATTTT.

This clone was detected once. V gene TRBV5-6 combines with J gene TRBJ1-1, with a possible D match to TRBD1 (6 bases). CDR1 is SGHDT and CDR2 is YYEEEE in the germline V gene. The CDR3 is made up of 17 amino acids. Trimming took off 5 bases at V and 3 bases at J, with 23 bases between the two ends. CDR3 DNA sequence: TGTGCCAGCAGTTCTCGGGGGCTCGGGTCGCTGGACACTGAAGCTTTCTTT. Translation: CASSSRGLGSLDTEAFF.

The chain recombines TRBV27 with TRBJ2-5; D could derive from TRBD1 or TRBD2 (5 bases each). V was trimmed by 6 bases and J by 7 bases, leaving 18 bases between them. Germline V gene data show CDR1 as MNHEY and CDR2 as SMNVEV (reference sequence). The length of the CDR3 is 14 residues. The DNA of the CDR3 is TGTGCCAGCAGGGAGTTTACTGGGGGAAGGACCCAGTACTTC. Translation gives CASREFTGGRTQYF.